Presented here are 13 T cell receptor beta chains from one specimen sequenced in a study of blood T cells in healthy people across ages. A second PCR of 7 to 11 cycles used a sample-barcoded 5' primer and a J-beta primer mix. TCRdb re-called the 5' RACE reads with MiXCR, one entry per CDR3 protein. The sample consists of over a million distinct CDR3 sequences, about 45% of them appearing once. Input material: blood. All receptors come from a woman under 30 in good health.

The rearrangement joins TRBV18 to TRBJ2-4, with 8 bases matching TRBD2. Germline V lookup: CDR1 KGHSH, CDR2 LQKENI. This CDR3 is built from 14 residues. The V and J ends lost 2 bases and 13 bases, in that order; junction bases with no gene match: 10. CDR3 amino acids: CASSPSSSQREQYF. Here the CDR3 DNA reads TGTGCCAGCTCACCATCATCGTCACAGCGGGAGCAGTACTTC.

This clonotype was observed a handful of times. The V gene is TRBV11-3, the J gene TRBJ2-6; 7 bases match TRBD1. Germline V gene data show CDR1 as SGHNT and CDR2 as YENEEA. Trimming cost V 5 bases and J 0 bases; bases outside gene matches: 4. CDR3 size: 16 residues. The chain's CDR3 is CASSEQGNSGANVLTF. The DNA of the CDR3 is TGTGCCAGCAGCGAACAGGGGAACTCTGGGGCCAACGTCCTGACTTTC.

The chain is built from TRBV25-1 and TRBJ2-4; possible D gene TRBD2, 6 bases. The end of the DNA fits TRBJ2-5 better, so the J call may be wrong. In germline, CDR1 is MGHDK, CDR2 SYGVNS. This CDR3 comprises 15 residues. The CDR3: CASSEAAGTGETQYF. The CDR3 region has the DNA TGTGCCAGCAGTGAAGCGGCGGGAACGGGAGAGACCCAGTACTTC.

This clonotype appeared a few times. CDR3 loop: CASSPVSSADTQYF. CDR3 DNA: TGCGCCAGCAGCCCGGTTTCTAGCGCAGATACGCAGTATTTT. The genes are TRBV5-1 and TRBJ2-3; tentatively, D is TRBD2 (6 bases). V was shortened by 4 bases and J by 4 bases, with 13 bases between the two germline ends. The V gene's germline CDR1 is SGHRS and CDR2 YFSETQ. This CDR3 comprises 14 residues.

This clonotype has more than one count but fewer than ten. This rearrangement joins TRBV7-2 to TRBJ1-1; D gene unclear. Deletions cut 4 bases from V and 6 bases from J, with 12 bases between. CDR3 length: 13 amino acids. Germline V gives CDR1 SGHTA, CDR2 FQGNSA. For the CDR3, the DNA is TGTGCCAGCAGCTCGCCTCTGGGCTCTGAAGCTTTCTTT. Protein product: CASSSPLGSEAFF.

This clonotype has only a few counts. This chain joins TRBV30 and TRBJ2-5; D not certain. Deletions cut 4 bases from V and 7 bases from J, with 16 bases between. The CDR3 has 13 residues. Germline V lookup: CDR1 GTSNPN, CDR2 SVGIG (reference sequence). CDR3 region: CAWIPARPGTQYF. CDR3 nucleotides: TGTGCCTGGATACCGGCCCGGCCAGGGACCCAGTACTTC.

J is TRBJ2-5 and V is TRBV11-2; D not resolved. This CDR3 spans 13 amino acids. Germline-derived CDR1 and CDR2 are SGHAT and FQNNGV. Trimming stripped 6 bases from V and 11 bases from J, with 19 bases between. CDR3 region: CASRRVPYNEQYF. CDR3 sequence (DNA): TGTGCCAGCAGAAGGGTCCCCTACAATGAGCAGTACTTC.

The chain carries TRBV5-1 and TRBJ2-3; D is uncertain. V shed 0 bases and J shed 2 bases, with 10 bases lying between them. The length of the CDR3 is 15 residues. Germline assignment: CDR1 SGHRS and CDR2 YFSETQ. Here the CDR3 DNA reads TGCGCCAGCAGCTTGGCCCGGTACCTCACAGATACGCAGTATTTT. It encodes CASSLARYLTDTQYF.

This sequence joins TRBV6-6 and TRBJ2-7, with 8 bases that match TRBD2. Germline loops: CDR1 MNHNY, CDR2 SVGAGI (reference sequence). The V segment lost 6 bases and the J segment 6 bases; nucleotides outside the gene matches: 10. CDR3 length: 14 residues. The chain's CDR3 is CASRIAGTIGEQYF. DNA for the CDR3: TGTGCCAGCAGAATAGCGGGGACTATCGGCGAGCAGTACTTC.

The chain joins TRBV7-8 to TRBJ2-7, with 7 bases matching TRBD1. J gave up 6 bases and V 4 bases, and 6 bases lay outside the gene matches. The CDR3 is made up of 13 amino acids. The germline CDR1 and CDR2 sequences are SGHVS and FQNEAQ. CDR3 sequence reads: CASSSTTGAEQYF. Here the CDR3 DNA reads TGTGCCAGCAGCTCTACCACAGGGGCCGAGCAGTACTTC. The variable domain in full, with the rest retrieved from reference TRBV7-8 and TRBJ2-7, is GAGVSQSPRYKVAKRGQDVALRCDPISGHVSLFWYQQALGQGPEFLTYFQNEAQLDKSGLPSDRFFAERPEGSVSTLKIQRTQQEDSAVYLCASSSTTGAEQYFGPGTRLTVT.

This chain links TRBV5-5 with TRBJ1-3; possible D gene TRBD1, 5 bases. This CDR3 spans 16 amino acids. CDR1 SGHKS and CDR2 YYEKEE come from the germline V gene (reference sequence). The germline V and J ends were trimmed by 2 bases and 0 bases, with 12 bases remaining between them. The DNA for the CDR3 is TGTGCCAGCAGCTTTTGGGACGGATACTCTGGAAACACCATATATTTT. This codes for CASSFWDGYSGNTIYF. The whole variable domain, remainder taken from reference TRBV5-5 and TRBJ1-3, is DAGVTQSPTHLIKTRGQQVTLRCSPISGHKSVSWYQQVLGQGPQFIFQYYEKEERGRGNFPDRFSARQFPNYSSELNVNALLLGDSALYLCASSFWDGYSGNTIYFGEGSWLTVV.

This chain connects TRBV12-3 or TRBV12-4 to TRBJ2-3; perhaps D is TRBD1 or TRBD2 (5 bases each). The CDR3 has 16 amino acids. Deletions cut 4 bases from V and 1 base from J, with 15 bases between. The CDR3 nucleotides read TGTGCCAGCAGTTCATTTCTCCGGGGACGCACAGATACGCAGTATTTT. This translates into CASSSFLRGRTDTQYF.

The chain links TRBV27 to TRBJ1-3; 9 bases are a match to TRBD1. CDR3 length: 15 residues. Per the germline V gene, CDR1 is MNHEY and CDR2 is SMNVEV (reference sequence). Trimming at V came to 6 bases and at J to 0 bases, leaving 3 bases not matched to a gene. CDR3: CASRDRGSSGNTIYF. The CDR3 DNA reads as TGTGCCAGCAGGGACAGGGGAAGCTCTGGAAACACCATATATTTT.